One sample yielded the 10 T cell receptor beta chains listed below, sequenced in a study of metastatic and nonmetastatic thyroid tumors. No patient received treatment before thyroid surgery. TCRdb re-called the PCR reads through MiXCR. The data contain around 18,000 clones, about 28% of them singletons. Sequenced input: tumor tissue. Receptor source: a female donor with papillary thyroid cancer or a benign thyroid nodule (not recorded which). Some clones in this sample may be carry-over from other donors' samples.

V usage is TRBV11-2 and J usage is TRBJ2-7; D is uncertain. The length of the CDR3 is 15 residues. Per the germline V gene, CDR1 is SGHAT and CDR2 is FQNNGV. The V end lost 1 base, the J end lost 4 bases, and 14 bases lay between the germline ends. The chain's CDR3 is CASSLVMGDLYEQYF. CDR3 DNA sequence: TGTGCCAGCAGCTTAGTCATGGGTGACTTATACGAGCAGTACTTC.

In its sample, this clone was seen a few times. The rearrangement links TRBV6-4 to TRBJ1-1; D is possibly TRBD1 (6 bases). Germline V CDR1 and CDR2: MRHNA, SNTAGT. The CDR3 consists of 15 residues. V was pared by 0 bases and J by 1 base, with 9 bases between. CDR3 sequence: CASSDSPDRNTEAFF. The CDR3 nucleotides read TGTGCCAGCAGTGACTCCCCGGACAGGAACACTGAAGCTTTCTTT.

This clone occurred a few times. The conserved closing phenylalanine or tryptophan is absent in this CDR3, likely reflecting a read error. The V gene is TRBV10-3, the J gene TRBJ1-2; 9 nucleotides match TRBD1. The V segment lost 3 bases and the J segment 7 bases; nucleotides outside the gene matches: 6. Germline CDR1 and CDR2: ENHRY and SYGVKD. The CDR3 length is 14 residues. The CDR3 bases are TGTGCCATCAGTGAACAGGGGGCGAGTGCTGGCTACACCCTC. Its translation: CAISEQGASAGYTL.

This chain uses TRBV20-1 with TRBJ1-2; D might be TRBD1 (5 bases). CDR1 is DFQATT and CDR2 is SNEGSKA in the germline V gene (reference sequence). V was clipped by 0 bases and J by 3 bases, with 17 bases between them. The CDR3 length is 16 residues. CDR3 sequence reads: CSARDMKGRADYGYTF. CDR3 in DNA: TGCAGTGCTAGAGATATGAAGGGGAGGGCCGACTATGGCTACACCTTC.

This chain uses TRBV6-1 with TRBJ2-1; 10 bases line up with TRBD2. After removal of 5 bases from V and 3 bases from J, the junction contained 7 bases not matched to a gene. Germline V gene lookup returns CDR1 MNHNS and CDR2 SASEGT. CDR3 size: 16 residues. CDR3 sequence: CASSKRIAGGYNEQFF. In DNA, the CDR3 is TGTGCCAGCAGTAAACGAATAGCGGGAGGCTACAATGAGCAGTTCTTC.

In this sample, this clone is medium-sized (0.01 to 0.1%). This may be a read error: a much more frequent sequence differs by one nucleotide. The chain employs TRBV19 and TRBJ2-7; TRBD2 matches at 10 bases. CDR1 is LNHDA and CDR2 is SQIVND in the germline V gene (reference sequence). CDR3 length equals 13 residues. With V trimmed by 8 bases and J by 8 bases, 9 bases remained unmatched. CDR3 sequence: CASQREGQNKQYF. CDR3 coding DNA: TGTGCCAGTCAGCGGGAGGGCCAAAACAAGCAGTACTTC.

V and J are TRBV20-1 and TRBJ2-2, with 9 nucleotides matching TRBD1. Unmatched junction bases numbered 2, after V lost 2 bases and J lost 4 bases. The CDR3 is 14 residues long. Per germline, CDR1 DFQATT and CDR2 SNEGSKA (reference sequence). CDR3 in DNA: TGCAGTGCTAGACAGGACAGGGGCACCGGGGAGCTGTTTTTT. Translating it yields CSARQDRGTGELFF.

CDR3 bases: TGTGCCTGGAGTTGGGACACTGAAGCTTTCTTT. As protein: CAWSWDTEAFF. This chain joins TRBV30 and TRBJ1-1, with D unclear. V was pared by 2 bases and J by 3 bases, with 4 bases between. Germline CDR1 GTSNPN, CDR2 SVGIG (reference sequence). The CDR3 is 11 residues long.

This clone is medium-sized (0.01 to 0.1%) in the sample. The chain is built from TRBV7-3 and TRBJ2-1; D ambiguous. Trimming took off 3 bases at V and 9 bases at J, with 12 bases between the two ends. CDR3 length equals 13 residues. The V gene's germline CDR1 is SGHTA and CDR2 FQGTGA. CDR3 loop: CASSFRPASEQFF. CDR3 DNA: TGTGCCAGCAGCTTCCGCCCTGCGAGTGAGCAGTTCTTC.

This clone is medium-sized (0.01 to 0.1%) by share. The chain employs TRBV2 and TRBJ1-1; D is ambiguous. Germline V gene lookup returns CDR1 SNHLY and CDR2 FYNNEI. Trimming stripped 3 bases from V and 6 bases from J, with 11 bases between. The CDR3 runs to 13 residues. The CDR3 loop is CASSEIIGAEAFF. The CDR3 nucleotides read TGTGCCAGCAGTGAGATAATTGGGGCTGAAGCTTTCTTT. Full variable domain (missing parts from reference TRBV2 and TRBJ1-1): EPEVTQTPSHQVTQMGQEVILRCVPISNHLYFYWYRQILGQKVEFLVSFYNNEISEKSEIFDDQFSVERPDGSNFTLKIRSTKLEDSAMYFCASSEIIGAEAFFGQGTRLTVV.